This entry lists 20 T cell receptor beta chains sequenced from one sample in a study of cytomegalovirus exposure and HLA in healthy donors. Primers: 60 Vbeta forward and 13 Jbeta reverse. Sequencing was performed with immunoSEQ multiplex PCR; in TCRdb, only in-frame clones are kept and a portion is missing. The repertoire holds some 130,000 clones, with approximately 70% as singletons. Sequencing was performed on PBMCs. These receptors all come from an older woman in good health and CMV-seropositive.

The chain employs TRBV6-4 and TRBJ2-7; D is undetermined. V shed 0 bases and J shed 4 bases, with 13 bases lying between them. CDR1 is MRHNA and CDR2 is SNTAGT in the germline V gene. The CDR3 is 15 amino acids. The DNA for the CDR3 is TGTGCCAGCAGTGACTCGATGCGGAATCTTTACGAGCAGTACTTC. As protein: CASSDSMRNLYEQYF.

This clone has just a few counts. The rearrangement links TRBV6-5 to TRBJ2-7; 7 nucleotides line up with TRBD1. In germline, CDR1 is MNHEY, CDR2 SVGAGI. V dropped 5 bases and J dropped 6; count of bases not matched to a gene: 7. The CDR3 consists of 13 residues. The CDR3 DNA reads as TGTGCCAGCAGTCGACAGGGCGGAGGCGAGCAGTACTTC. It encodes CASSRQGGGEQYF.

The genes are TRBV6-5 and TRBJ1-1; 7 bases line up with TRBD1. The CDR3 loop spans 13 amino acids. Germline V gene data show CDR1 as MNHEY and CDR2 as SVGAGI. V gave up 5 bases and J gave up 9 bases; unmatched junction bases: 9. Here the CDR3 reads CASSDAGGGKAFF. CDR3 nucleotides: TGTGCCAGCAGTGATGCAGGGGGAGGAAAAGCTTTCTTT.

This chain joins TRBV5-4 and TRBJ2-7; D is undetermined. The V and J ends lost 0 bases and 2 bases respectively, with 9 bases between them. This CDR3 has 14 amino acids. Germline V gene sequence: CDR1 SGHNT, CDR2 YYREEE (reference sequence). The CDR3 loop is CASSLALRPYEQYF. The DNA of the CDR3 is TGTGCCAGCAGCTTGGCGTTGCGCCCCTACGAGCAGTACTTC. The variable domain in full, completed from reference TRBV5-4 and TRBJ2-7, reads ETGVTQSPTHLIKTRGQQVTLRCSSQSGHNTVSWYQQALGQGPQFIFQYYREEENGRGNFPPRFSGLQFPNYSSELNVNALELDDSALYLCASSLALRPYEQYFGPGTRLTVT.

The V call is TRBV10-1, the J call TRBJ2-1; the D gene is possibly TRBD2 (6 bases). CDR3 length: 13 amino acids. Per the germline V gene, CDR1 is WNHNN and CDR2 is SYGVQD (reference sequence). The ends were cut back, 5 bases at V and 10 bases at J, with 15 bases in the middle. The DNA for the CDR3 is TGCGCCAGCAGTTCTTACTCGGAGGGGGAGCAGTTCTTC. Protein: CASSSYSEGEQFF.

The gene calls are TRBV6-4 and TRBJ2-2, with TRBD2 matching 10 bases. The CDR3 is 16 amino acids. Per the germline V gene, CDR1 is MRHNA and CDR2 is SNTAGT. The junction had 7 bases not matched to a gene; V was cut back by 5 bases and J by 4 bases. The CDR3: CASSPTSGWSTGELFF. DNA for the CDR3: TGTGCCAGCAGTCCGACTAGCGGGTGGAGCACCGGGGAGCTGTTTTTT.

This clone showed up just once. V and J are TRBV27 and TRBJ1-2; perhaps TRBD1 as D (5 bases). This CDR3 has 13 residues. Per germline, CDR1 MNHEY and CDR2 SMNVEV (reference sequence). V was cut by 4 bases and J by 8 bases, with 14 bases left in between. Here the CDR3 reads CASSSPWGDGYTF. The CDR3 DNA is TGTGCCAGCAGTTCGCCCTGGGGGGACGGCTACACCTTC.

This chain joins TRBV29-1 and TRBJ2-7; 9 bases align to TRBD2. The CDR3 extends over 13 amino acids. Germline V lookup: CDR1 SQVTM, CDR2 ANQGSEA. J lost 5 bases, V lost 5 bases, and 7 bases had no gene match. Here the CDR3 DNA reads TGCAGCGTTCCGTTAGCGGGAGCCCACGAGCAGTACTTC. This translates into CSVPLAGAHEQYF.

This chain connects TRBV6-1 to TRBJ2-3, with 7 positions matching TRBD2. There are 14 residues in the CDR3. The germline CDR1 and CDR2 sequences are MNHNS and SASEGT. V gave up 1 base and J gave up 5 bases; unmatched junction bases: 3. The CDR3: CASSEGGSVDTQYF. The CDR3 region has the DNA TGTGCCAGCAGTGAAGGCGGGAGTGTAGATACGCAGTATTTT.

This chain uses TRBV28 with TRBJ2-1, with D possibly TRBD2 on 6 matching bases. The length of the CDR3 is 15 residues. Germline V CDR1 and CDR2: MDHEN, SYDVKM. The V end lost 2 bases, the J end lost 0 bases, and 8 bases lay between the germline ends. This chain's CDR3 is CASSLEGGSYNEQFF. CDR3 DNA: TGTGCCAGCAGTTTAGAGGGAGGCTCCTACAATGAGCAGTTCTTC. The complete variable domain, with remaining parts taken from reference TRBV28 and TRBJ2-1, reads DVKVTQSSRYLVKRTGEKVFLECVQDMDHENMFWYRQDPGLGLRLIYFSYDVKMKEKGDIPEGYSVSREKKERFSLILESASTNQTSMYLCASSLEGGSYNEQFFGPGTRLTVL.

The genes are TRBV6-1 and TRBJ1-3, with TRBD1 as a possible D gene (6 bases). The germline CDR1 and CDR2 sequences are MNHNS and SASEGT. The V and J ends lost 5 bases and 1 base respectively, with 12 bases between them. The CDR3 consists of 15 residues. The CDR3 here is CASSPTDRSGNTIYF. CDR3 coding DNA: TGTGCCAGCAGTCCTACTGACAGGTCTGGAAACACCATATATTTT.

The chain recombines TRBV29-1 with TRBJ2-1, with TRBD2 matching 8 bases. This CDR3 comprises 16 residues. V shed 6 bases, J shed 2 bases, and the junction held 12 bases outside the gene matches. CDR1 is SQVTM and CDR2 is ANQGSEA in the germline V gene. The CDR3 bases are TGCAGCGTGATGTTGGCAGATAGCGGGACCTACAATGAGCAGTTCTTC. Translating gives CSVMLADSGTYNEQFF.

The chain employs TRBV6-1 and TRBJ2-1; TRBD2 agrees at 11 bases. Unmatched junction bases numbered 7, after V lost 5 bases and J lost 7 bases. The CDR3 runs 15 residues. Per the germline V gene, CDR1 is MNHNS and CDR2 is SASEGT. The CDR3 nucleotides read TGTGCCAGCAGTTTGTCCGGGACTAGCGGTAATGAGCAGTTCTTC. Encoded protein: CASSLSGTSGNEQFF.

This chain joins TRBV7-9 and TRBJ1-4, with D perhaps TRBD1 (6 bases). V lost 3 bases and J lost 5, with 10 bases in between. The CDR3 is 14 residues long. Germline V gives CDR1 SEHNR, CDR2 FQNEAQ (reference sequence). CDR3 DNA sequence: TGTGCCAGCAGCTTTGGGGGCGGGAATGAAAAACTGTTTTTT. This sequence encodes CASSFGGGNEKLFF. The whole variable domain, remainder taken from reference TRBV7-9 and TRBJ1-4, is DTGVSQNPRHKITKRGQNVTFRCDPISEHNRLYWYRQTLGQGPEFLTYFQNEAQLEKSRLLSDRFSAERPKGSFSTLEIQRTEQGDSAMYLCASSFGGGNEKLFFGSGTQLSVL.

This clone appeared a few times. The rearrangement joins TRBV5-6 to TRBJ1-4; the match to TRBD1 covers 7 bases. The length of the CDR3 is 15 residues. Germline lookup yields CDR1 SGHDT and CDR2 YYEEEE. J gave up 4 bases and V 8 bases, and 11 bases lay outside the gene matches. The CDR3 DNA reads as TGTGCCAGTTCTCGACAGGGCAAGGGTAATGAAAAACTGTTTTTT. It yields the protein CASSRQGKGNEKLFF.

The V call is TRBV5-1, the J call TRBJ1-1; no clear D gene. V was cut by 3 bases and J by 2 bases, with 20 bases left in between. The CDR3 runs to 17 residues. CDR1 SGHRS and CDR2 YFSETQ come from the germline V gene. The CDR3: CASSSMIRKEENTEAFF. The CDR3 DNA follows: TGCGCCAGCAGCTCTATGATCCGGAAAGAGGAAAACACTGAAGCTTTCTTT.

J is TRBJ2-1 and V is TRBV21-1; TRBD1, the D gene given by the table, was not confirmed from the DNA. TRBV21-1 is deemed a pseudogene. The CDR3 spans 18 residues. The CDR3 sequence is CASSKGPAHRGLRNEQFF. DNA for the CDR3: TGTGCCAGCAGCAAAGGCCCCGCCCACAGGGGGCTCCGGAATGAGCAGTTCTTC.

About this clone itself: Other DNA sequences from this sample encode an identical CDR3 as well. The chain recombines TRBV6-5 with TRBJ2-7; 9 nucleotides agree with TRBD1. Germline values: CDR1 MNHEY, CDR2 SVGAGI. Trimming removed 0 bases from V and 3 bases from J; junction bases left unmatched: 3. There are 15 residues in the CDR3. This CDR3 is CASSYSRTGVYEQYF. CDR3 bases: TGTGCCAGCAGTTACTCGAGGACAGGGGTCTACGAGCAGTACTTC.

The chain couples TRBV28 to TRBJ2-3; D is ambiguous. Trimming pared 8 bases from V and 2 bases from J, leaving 11 bases between. CDR3 length: 13 residues. Germline CDR1 is MDHEN and CDR2 is SYDVKM. Written as DNA, the CDR3 is TGTGCCAGCGTAGAAAAGATCACAGATACGCAGTATTTT. It specifies CASVEKITDTQYF.

The chain couples TRBV11-3 to TRBJ2-7, with D perhaps matching TRBD1 (6 bases). This CDR3 spans 13 amino acids. Germline values: CDR1 SGHNT, CDR2 YENEEA. V was trimmed by 4 bases and J by 4 bases, leaving 11 bases between them. The DNA of the CDR3 is TGTGCCAGCAGCTCCTCTGGACAGTACGAGCAGTACTTC. Translating it yields CASSSSGQYEQYF.